This TCR beta chain derives from a study of vaccination and CD4 T cells after COVID-19 (dated by TCRdb to 2021 to 2024). Broadly, across the study: Convalescent patients had a positive SARS-CoV-2 result on nasal swab PCR, and of these patients, several had mild disease and one had severe disease. The convalescent cohort included six males and four females, with two Hispanic individuals, seven Caucasians, two Asians and one multiracial person. Two doses of either the Pfizer-BioNTech BNT162b2 vaccine (n=8) or the Moderna mRNA-1273 vaccine (n=2) were administered to participants. Post-COVID blood samples from convalescent patients were collected a median of 101 days after diagnosis, with a range of 35 to 161 days. The time from the second vaccine dose to post-vaccine blood sampling had a median of roughly 70 days and ranged from about 12 to 250 days. Overlapping spike peptide pools from SARS-CoV-2 and from the common cold coronaviruses HCoV-NL63, HCoV-OC43 and HCoV-229E were used as culture stimuli. As controls, cultures received a CEFX viral epitope pool (the positive control), an HIV-1 Nef peptide pool (the negative control), or no peptide at all. In 10 COVID-19 convalescent patients and a few infection-naive healthy vaccine recipients, the spike-specific CD4+ TCR repertoire before mRNA vaccination was compared with the repertoire after mRNA vaccination.

The sample holds a few counts of this clonotype. Its antigen is currently not known. Qualities for individual bases were not recorded, and no much larger clone is one base off. Beyond this particular receptor, the publication reports: The number of convalescent patients in the study was relatively small, and the study did not examine early timepoints following natural infection. Nearly all vaccine-specific clones in convalescent patients (304 of 307) were mono-reactive for SARS-CoV-2 spike rather than cross-reactive with common cold coronaviruses. Although the median number of SARS-CoV-2-reactive clonotypes went up from 21 after infection to roughly 40 after vaccination, the increase was not significant. In convalescent patients, a median about 90% of post-vaccine SARS-CoV-2-reactive clones were detected only after vaccination, and vaccine-specific priming was suggested by this finding.

The library was built by means of PCR. DNA from cultured CD4+ T cells underwent TCR sequencing with the Oncomine TCR Beta short-read assay at the Johns Hopkins FTIC core. Genomic DNA was extracted from the cultured CD4+ T cells with the QIAamp micro DNA kit. Oncomine TCR Beta libraries from cultured CD4+ T cells were pooled using unique dual indexes and sequenced on an Illumina iSeq 100. For the original study's pipeline: Non-productive sequences were filtered out, and CDR3s that did not start with C, did not end with F or W, or were shorter than 7 amino acids were discarded. The MANAFEST web application identified antigen-specific clonotypes by comparing peptide-stimulated wells against reference wells and other culture wells. An FDR below 0.05, an odds ratio above 5, and a productive frequency above 0.1% in at least two of three replicate wells were required for clones to be considered positive. Cross-reactive clonotypes were defined as significantly expanded in both SARS-CoV-2 spike wells and at least one common cold coronavirus spike condition. Using R version 3.6.1, CDR3 homology was evaluated through Levenshtein distances (stringdist) along with unrooted phylogenetic trees (ape). The raw public data were reprocessed by TCRdb itself: fastp quality trimming at Q25, MiXCR clonotype calling, in-frame beta chains only. Each CDR3 protein gets just one entry, which takes the most common genes and DNA from the rows behind it. The authors' filters were not applied to this entry. This sample comprises over 15,000 distinct CDR3 sequences, approximately 52% of them detected only once. The leading ten clones occupy 3.7% of the sample.

Explained via the paper, the treatment or condition label denotes: roughly ten-day PBMC culture with coronavirus spike peptide pools or control peptides (ViraFEST assay). The ViraFEST assay was used in the study, in which antigen-specific T cells were expanded with peptide pools and expanded clonotypes were subsequently identified by TCR sequencing. The convalescent patients' positive SARS-CoV-2 PCR tests fell between March and December 2020, which was before the Alpha, Beta and Delta variants emerged in the United States. Each well held 1.5 million to 2.5 million PBMCs cultured with 9 to 10 ug/ml peptide pools in IMDM containing approximately 5% human AB serum and around 10 IU/ml IL-2. On days 3 and 7, half of the culture medium was replaced with fresh IL-2-containing medium. CD4+ T cells were isolated after roughly 10 days of culture through negative selection using the EasySep CD4+ T cell isolation kit. Ficoll-Paque Plus gradient centrifugation was used to isolate PBMCs from whole blood, and the isolated PBMCs were then either used fresh or cryopreserved at -140C. Each culture condition was generally run in triplicate wells.

The clonotype was recovered from a human donor who had recovered from COVID-19. The sample here was CD4+ T cells from blood, cultured in vitro, taken before SARS-CoV-2 vaccination.

The nucleotide sequence reads as follows: TGTGCCAGCAGTTTGTTCAGCCCTAGCGGGGGGGCTTGGACCGGGGAGCTGTTTTTT. This codes for CASSLFSPSGGAWTGELFF. The receptor chain draws on TRBV27 and TRBJ2-2; 12 middle bases align to TRBD2. From V the trimming removes 3 bases and from J it removes 5 bases, while the gene matches leave 13 bases of the junction unaccounted for. CDR1 and CDR2 were assigned from the germline V gene (reference sequence) as MNHEY and SMNVEV. Measured from the cysteine to the phenylalanine, the CDR3 is 19 residues long. Only the CDR3 region is kept as DNA, spanning 57 bases read in frame from base 1.